One sample yielded the 9 T cell receptor beta chains listed below, sequenced in a study of a mutant IDH1 vaccine in newly diagnosed glioma. Assay: immunoSEQ multiplex PCR; the TCRdb copy retains only in-frame clones and omits some. The data show some 54,000 clones, with 90% to 95% seen just once and more than 2% held by the top ten. Their recognized antigens are unknown. Time point reported: week 11, during vaccination. Mutant IDH1 20-mer peptide, at 300 ug, made up each vaccine dose, with topical imiquimod. The specimen was PBMCs, collected from a glioma patient whose treatment included an IDH1 peptide vaccine. All receptors come from a man between 50 and 59 years old with glioma.

The genes are TRBV7-2 and TRBJ1-4; 7 nucleotides agree with TRBD1. Trimming at V came to 4 bases and at J to 8 bases, leaving 13 bases not matched to a gene. The germline CDR1 and CDR2 sequences are SGHTA and FQGNSA. This CDR3 contains 16 residues. The CDR3 DNA reads TGTGCCAGCAGCTCCAGACCCCCAGGGGGTAGAGAAAAACTGTTTTTT. Protein sequence: CASSSRPPGGREKLFF.

This sequence joins TRBV18 and TRBJ2-1, with D perhaps matching TRBD1 (5 bases). CDR1 is KGHSH and CDR2 is LQKENI in the germline V gene. Between the trimmed V and J ends, which lost 3 bases and 0 bases, there was a span of 15 bases. The CDR3 sequence is 17 residues long. The CDR3 here is CASSPSAGRASYNEQFF. In DNA form, the CDR3 reads TGTGCCAGCTCACCGTCCGCAGGGCGTGCCTCCTACAATGAGCAGTTCTTC.

The genes are TRBV11-2 and TRBJ1-1; D is perhaps TRBD1 (5 bases). Germline CDR1 SGHAT, CDR2 FQNNGV. V dropped 4 bases and J dropped 0 bases, with 21 bases sitting between them. This CDR3 region has 18 residues. The CDR3, as DNA: TGTGCCAGCAGCTCCCCGCACGGGGCGCGACTGATGAACACTGAAGCTTTCTTT. Translating gives CASSSPHGARLMNTEAFF.

This clone has just one count. The V gene is TRBV5-1, the J gene TRBJ2-1; TRBD2 agrees at 11 bases. This CDR3 is 15 amino acids long. Germline V gene sequence: CDR1 SGHRS, CDR2 YFSETQ. The V and J ends lost 4 bases and 6 bases, in that order; junction bases with no gene match: 6. This CDR3 reads CASSGTSGRSNEQFF. The CDR3 DNA is TGCGCCAGCAGCGGGACTAGCGGTCGGTCCAATGAGCAGTTCTTC.

Only one count was recorded for this clone. The rearrangement uses TRBV6-5 and TRBJ2-2; 10 bases are a match to TRBD1. CDR1 MNHEY and CDR2 SVGAGI come from the germline V gene. The CDR3 has 15 amino acids. J gave up 5 bases and V 6 bases, and 6 bases lay outside the gene matches. The CDR3 here is CASRGGQGKTGELFF. CDR3 bases: TGTGCCAGCAGGGGGGGACAGGGGAAGACCGGGGAGCTGTTTTTT.

The chain recombines TRBV6-5 with TRBJ1-1, with 7 bases lining up with TRBD1. Germline V lookup: CDR1 MNHEY, CDR2 SVGAGI. V gave up 0 bases and J gave up 1 base; unmatched junction bases: 2. This CDR3 is 15 amino acids long. The CDR3: CASSYSGQTNTEAFF. As DNA, the CDR3 is TGTGCCAGCAGTTACTCGGGACAGACGAACACTGAAGCTTTCTTT.

J is TRBJ1-2 and V is TRBV4-3; 7 nucleotides align to TRBD1. Germline-derived CDR1 and CDR2 are LGHNA and YSLEER. With 1 base clipped from V and 0 bases from J, the junction kept 11 bases outside the gene matches. The CDR3 totals 18 residues. CDR3 sequence: CASSQVAGQALANYGYTF. The CDR3 DNA reads TGCGCCAGCAGCCAAGTGGCCGGACAGGCGTTAGCTAACTATGGCTACACCTTC.

This chain joins TRBV6-6 and TRBJ2-7; 7 bases map to TRBD2. Trimming took 0 bases from V and 6 from J; bases not matched to a gene: 8. The CDR3 extends over 15 amino acids. Looked up from germline, CDR1 is MNHNY and CDR2 is SVGAGI (reference sequence). CDR3 sequence (DNA): TGTGCCAGCAGTTACTCTACTCAGACTAGCTCCGAGCAGTACTTC. Encoded protein: CASSYSTQTSSEQYF.

The CDR3 DNA reads as TGTGCCAGCAGTCCAGCCGATGAGCAGTTCTTC. Amino acids: CASSPADEQFF. The rearrangement uses TRBV28 and TRBJ2-1, with unresolved D. V was cut by 5 bases and J by 8 bases, with 7 bases left in between. Looked up from germline, CDR1 is MDHEN and CDR2 is SYDVKM. The CDR3 runs to 11 residues.